These 5 T cell receptor beta chains originate from one sample sequenced in a study of blood T cell repertoires in COVID-19. This table comes from immunoSEQ multiplex PCR, and its TCRdb copy is limited to in-frame clones, with some not included. The data show around 58,000 clones, 88% seen once. Sequencing was done on a sample of peripheral blood. The receptors stem from a human donor in a cohort sampled during active COVID-19.

The CDR3 loop reads CASSMGLAGVGYNEQFF. For the CDR3, the DNA is TGTGCCAGCAGCATGGGACTAGCGGGAGTTGGGTACAATGAGCAGTTCTTC. V and J are TRBV11-2 and TRBJ2-1; 14 bases are a match to TRBD2. V shed 5 bases, J shed 4 bases, and the junction held 7 bases outside the gene matches. The CDR3 has 17 residues. Germline CDR1 SGHAT, CDR2 FQNNGV.

The rearrangement links TRBV28 to TRBJ1-2; 9 bases are shared with TRBD1. Looked up from germline, CDR1 is MDHEN and CDR2 is SYDVKM. The J segment lost 8 bases and the V segment lost 5 bases, leaving 12 bases of the junction unmatched. The CDR3 loop spans 15 amino acids. CDR3 sequence reads: CASSPGTGTTYGYTF. The CDR3 DNA reads TGTGCCAGCAGTCCAGGGACAGGGACGACTTACGGCTACACCTTC.

V gene TRBV4-1 combines with J gene TRBJ2-5; TRBD1 is a possible D gene (6 bases). The CDR3 runs 15 residues. Germline CDR1 reads MGHRA; CDR2 reads YSYEKL. The V end was cut by 5 bases, the J end by 4 bases, with 17 bases between. The CDR3 sequence is CASSKVAGVGETQYF. In DNA form, the CDR3 reads TGCGCCAGCAGCAAGGTGGCAGGGGTGGGAGAGACCCAGTACTTC.

The chain is built from TRBV2 and TRBJ1-5, with D possibly being TRBD1 (6 bases). Trimming removed 6 bases at V and 6 bases at J, with 15 bases between. Germline-derived CDR1 and CDR2 are SNHLY and FYNNEI. The CDR3 has 14 residues. In DNA, the CDR3 is TGTGCCAGCAGACACCGAGGGGGATTTCAGCCCCAGCATTTT. This sequence encodes CASRHRGGFQPQHF.

The chain is built from TRBV5-4 and TRBJ2-5, with D maybe TRBD1 (6 bases). With 4 bases removed from V and 1 base from J, the gap between germline ends came to 11 bases. This CDR3 region has 14 residues. Germline CDR1 and CDR2: SGHNT and YYREEE (reference sequence). The CDR3 DNA follows: TGTGCCAGCAGCCCAGACAGGTTCCAAGAGACCCAGTACTTC. Protein: CASSPDRFQETQYF.